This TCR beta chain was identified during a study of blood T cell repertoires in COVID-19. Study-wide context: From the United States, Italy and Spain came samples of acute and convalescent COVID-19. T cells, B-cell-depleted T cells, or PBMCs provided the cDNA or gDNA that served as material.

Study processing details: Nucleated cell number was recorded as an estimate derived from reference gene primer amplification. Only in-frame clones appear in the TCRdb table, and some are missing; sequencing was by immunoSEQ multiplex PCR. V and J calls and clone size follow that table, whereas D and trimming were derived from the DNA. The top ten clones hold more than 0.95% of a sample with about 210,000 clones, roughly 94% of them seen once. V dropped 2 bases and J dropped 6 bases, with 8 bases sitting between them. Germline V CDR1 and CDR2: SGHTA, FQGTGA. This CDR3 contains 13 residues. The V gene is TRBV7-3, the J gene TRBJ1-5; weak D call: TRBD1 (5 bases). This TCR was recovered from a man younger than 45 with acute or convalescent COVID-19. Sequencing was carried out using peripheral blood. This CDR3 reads CASSLGGSQPQHF. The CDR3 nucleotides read TGTGCCAGCAGCTTAGGGGGGAGTCAGCCCCAGCATTTT. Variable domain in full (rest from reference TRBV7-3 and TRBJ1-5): GAGVSQTPSNKVTEKGKYVELRCDPISGHTALYWYRQSLGQGPEFLIYFQGTGAADDSGLPNDRFFAVRPEGSVSTLKIQRTERGDSAVYLCASSLGGSQPQHFGDGTRLSIL.